This TCR beta chain was sequenced in a study of T cell changes during pregnancy in multiple sclerosis. This CDR3 has 15 amino acids. CDR1 and CDR2 from the germline V gene are SGHTA and FQGTGA. V lost 8 bases and J lost 1, with 17 bases in between. Clones were read by immunoSEQ multiplex PCR, and TCRdb kept only the in-frame ones, dropping some. Seen here are around 130,000 clones, approximately 95% observed once, and the top ten hold 6% to 7%. This clone was detected once. The rearrangement uses TRBV7-3 and TRBJ1-1; D remains unclear. This specimen consisted of peripheral blood, obtained before pregnancy. This receptor was obtained from a female donor with multiple sclerosis, enrolled in a pregnancy study. The CDR3 nucleotides are TGTGCCAGCCGGAGAGGTATGGTCGAGAACACTGAAGCTTTCTTT. Translating gives CASRRGMVENTEAFF.